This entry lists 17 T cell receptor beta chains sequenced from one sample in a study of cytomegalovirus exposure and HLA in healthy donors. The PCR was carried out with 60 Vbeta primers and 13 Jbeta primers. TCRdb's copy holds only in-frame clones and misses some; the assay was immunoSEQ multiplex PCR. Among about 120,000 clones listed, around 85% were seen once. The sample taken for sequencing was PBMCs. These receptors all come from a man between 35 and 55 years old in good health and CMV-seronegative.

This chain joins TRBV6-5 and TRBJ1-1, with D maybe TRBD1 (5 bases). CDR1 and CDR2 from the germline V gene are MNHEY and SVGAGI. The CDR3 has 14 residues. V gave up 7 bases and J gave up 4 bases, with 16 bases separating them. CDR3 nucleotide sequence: TGTGCCAGCACCTACGGTGGGGCGAGCACTGAAGCTTTCTTT. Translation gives CASTYGGASTEAFF.

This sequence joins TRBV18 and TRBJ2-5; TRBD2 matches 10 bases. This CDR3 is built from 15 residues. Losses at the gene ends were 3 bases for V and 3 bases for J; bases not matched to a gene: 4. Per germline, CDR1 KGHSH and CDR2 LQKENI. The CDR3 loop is CASSPTLAGEETQYF. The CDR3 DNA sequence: TGTGCCAGCTCACCCACTCTAGCGGGGGAAGAGACCCAGTACTTC.

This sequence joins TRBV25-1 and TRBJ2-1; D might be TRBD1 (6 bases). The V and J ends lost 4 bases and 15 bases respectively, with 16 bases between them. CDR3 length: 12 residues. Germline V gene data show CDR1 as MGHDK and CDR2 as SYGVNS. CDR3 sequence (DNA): TGTGCCAGCAGTGCCGCAACAGGGTGGAGGTTCTTC. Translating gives CASSAATGWRFF. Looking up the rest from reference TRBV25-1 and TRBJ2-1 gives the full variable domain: EADIYQTPRYLVIGTGKKITLECSQTMGHDKMYWYQQDPGMELHLIHYSYGVNSTEKGDLSSESTVSRIRTEHFPLTLESARPSHTSQYLCASSAATGWRFFGPGTRLTVL.

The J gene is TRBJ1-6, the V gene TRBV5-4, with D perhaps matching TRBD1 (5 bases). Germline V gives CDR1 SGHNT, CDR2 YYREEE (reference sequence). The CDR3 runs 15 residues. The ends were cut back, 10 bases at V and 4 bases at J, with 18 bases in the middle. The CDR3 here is CAAGRRDGYNSPLHF. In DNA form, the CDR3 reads TGTGCCGCCGGGAGAAGGGACGGTTATAATTCACCCCTCCACTTT.

The CDR3 DNA is TGCAGCTTTCAAGCTTCTGGAAACACCATATATTTT. It translates to CSFQASGNTIYF. This chain links TRBV29-1 with TRBJ1-3; D remains ambiguous. Per germline, CDR1 SQVTM and CDR2 ANQGSEA. Trimming pared 8 bases from V and 1 base from J, leaving 9 bases between. The CDR3 runs to 12 residues.

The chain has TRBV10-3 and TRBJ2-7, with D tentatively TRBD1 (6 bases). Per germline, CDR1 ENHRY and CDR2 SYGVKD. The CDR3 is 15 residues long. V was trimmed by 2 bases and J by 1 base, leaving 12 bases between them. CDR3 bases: TGTGCCATCAGTGAGGGGGGAACAGGGTCCTACGAGCAGTACTTC. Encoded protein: CAISEGGTGSYEQYF.

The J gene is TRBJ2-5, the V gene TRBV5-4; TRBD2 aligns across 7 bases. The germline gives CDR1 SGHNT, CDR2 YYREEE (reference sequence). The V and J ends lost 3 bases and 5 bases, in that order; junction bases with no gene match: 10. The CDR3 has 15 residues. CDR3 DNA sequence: TGTGCCAGCAGCTCGGGACTAACTTCGGGCGAGACCCAGTACTTC. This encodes CASSSGLTSGETQYF.

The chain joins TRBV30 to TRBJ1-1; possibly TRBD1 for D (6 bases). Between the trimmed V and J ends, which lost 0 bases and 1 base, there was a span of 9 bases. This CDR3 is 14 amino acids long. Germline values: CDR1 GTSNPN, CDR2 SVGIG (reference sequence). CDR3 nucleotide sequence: TGTGCCTGGAGTGTAGACAGGACGAACACTGAAGCTTTCTTT. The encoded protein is CAWSVDRTNTEAFF. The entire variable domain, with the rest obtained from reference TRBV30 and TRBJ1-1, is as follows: SQTIHQWPATLVQPVGSPLSLECTVEGTSNPNLYWYRQAAGRGLQLLFYSVGIGQISSEVPQNLSASRPQDRQFILSSKKLLLSDSGFYLCAWSVDRTNTEAFFGQGTRLTVV.

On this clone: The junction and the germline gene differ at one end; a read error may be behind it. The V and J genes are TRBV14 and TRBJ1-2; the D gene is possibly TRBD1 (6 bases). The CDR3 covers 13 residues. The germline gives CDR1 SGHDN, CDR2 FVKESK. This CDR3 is CASSQDSPGRGDF. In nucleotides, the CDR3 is TGTGCCAGCAGCCAAGATTCCCCAGGCAGGGGTGACTTC.

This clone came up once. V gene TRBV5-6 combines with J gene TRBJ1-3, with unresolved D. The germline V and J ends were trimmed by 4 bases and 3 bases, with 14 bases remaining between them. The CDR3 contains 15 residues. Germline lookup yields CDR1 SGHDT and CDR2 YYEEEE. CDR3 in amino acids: CASSRRQARGNTIYF. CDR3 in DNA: TGTGCCAGCAGCCGACGGCAGGCGCGTGGAAACACCATATATTTT.

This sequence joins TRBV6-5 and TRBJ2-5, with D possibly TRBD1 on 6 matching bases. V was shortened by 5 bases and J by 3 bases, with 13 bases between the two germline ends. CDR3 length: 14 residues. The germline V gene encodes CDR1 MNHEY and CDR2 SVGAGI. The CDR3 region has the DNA TGTGCCAGCAGTCTTAGGACAGCCAAAGAGACCCAGTACTTC. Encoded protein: CASSLRTAKETQYF.

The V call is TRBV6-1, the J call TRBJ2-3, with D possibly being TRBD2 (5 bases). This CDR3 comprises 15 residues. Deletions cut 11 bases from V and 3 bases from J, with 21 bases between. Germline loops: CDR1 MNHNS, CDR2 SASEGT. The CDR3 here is CAAALEVLTTDTQYF. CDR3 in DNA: TGTGCCGCTGCCCTGGAGGTTTTAACAACAGATACGCAGTATTTT.

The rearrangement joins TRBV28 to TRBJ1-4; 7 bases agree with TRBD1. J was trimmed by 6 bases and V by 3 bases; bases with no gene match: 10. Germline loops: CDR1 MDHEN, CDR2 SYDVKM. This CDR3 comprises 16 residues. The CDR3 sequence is CASSFVLEGGDEKLFF. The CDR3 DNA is TGTGCCAGCAGTTTCGTTCTCGAAGGGGGCGATGAAAAACTGTTTTTT.

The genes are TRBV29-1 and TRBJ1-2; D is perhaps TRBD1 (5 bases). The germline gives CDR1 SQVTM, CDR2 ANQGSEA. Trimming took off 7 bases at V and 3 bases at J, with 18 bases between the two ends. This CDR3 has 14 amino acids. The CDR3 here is CSAWVKDTYYGYTF. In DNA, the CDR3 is TGCAGCGCCTGGGTTAAGGACACCTACTATGGCTACACCTTC.

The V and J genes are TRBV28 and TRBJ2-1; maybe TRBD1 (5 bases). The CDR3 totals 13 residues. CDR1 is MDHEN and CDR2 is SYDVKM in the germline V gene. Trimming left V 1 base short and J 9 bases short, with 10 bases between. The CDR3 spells CASSLLGVGEQFF. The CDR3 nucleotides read TGTGCCAGCAGTTTATTAGGGGTAGGTGAGCAGTTCTTC.

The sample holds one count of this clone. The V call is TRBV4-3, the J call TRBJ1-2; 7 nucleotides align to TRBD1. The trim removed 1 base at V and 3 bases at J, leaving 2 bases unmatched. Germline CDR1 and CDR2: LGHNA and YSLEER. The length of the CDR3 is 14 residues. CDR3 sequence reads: CASSQGGGYYGYTF. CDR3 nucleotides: TGCGCCAGCAGCCAAGGAGGGGGCTACTATGGCTACACCTTC.

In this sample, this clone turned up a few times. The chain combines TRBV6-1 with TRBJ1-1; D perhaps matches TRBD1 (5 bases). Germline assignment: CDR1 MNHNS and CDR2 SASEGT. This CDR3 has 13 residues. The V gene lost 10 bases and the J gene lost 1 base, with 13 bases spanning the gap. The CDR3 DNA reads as TGTGCCAATAGACAGAAACCGAACACTGAAGCTTTCTTT. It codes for CANRQKPNTEAFF.